The source of this TCR beta chain is a study of blood T cell repertoires in COVID-19. On the study more broadly: The United States, Italy and Spain provided the acute and convalescent COVID-19 samples. PBMCs, B-cell-depleted T cells, or T cells were the source of the cDNA or gDNA that made up the material.

TCRdb's copy holds only in-frame clones and misses some; the assay was immunoSEQ multiplex PCR. The table shows around 130,000 clones, with roughly 84% occurring only once. Patients at the Seattle site were enrolled during active infection and followed longitudinally. The material sequenced was peripheral blood. This TCR was sampled from a young man with COVID-19, enrolled during active disease.

The CDR3 here is CASSPDRVNSPLHF. The DNA for the CDR3 is TGTGCCAGCAGCCCGGACAGGGTAAATTCACCCCTCCACTTT. This chain joins TRBV7-9 and TRBJ1-6, with 8 positions matching TRBD1. Germline lookup yields CDR1 SEHNR and CDR2 FQNEAQ (reference sequence). The CDR3 runs 14 residues. The V gene end was trimmed by 5 bases and the J gene end by 7 bases; junction bases not matched to a gene: 4.